This TCR beta chain was recorded in a study of blood T cell repertoires in COVID-19. Overall study: Samples of COVID-19 (acute and convalescent) were obtained from the United States, Italy and Spain. PBMCs, B-cell-depleted T cells, or T cells provided the cDNA or gDNA that made up the material.

In the authors' workflow: Amplification with reference gene primers provided the estimates of nucleated cell counts. Sequencing used immunoSEQ multiplex PCR; TCRdb keeps in-frame clones, though not all of them. V and J calls and clone size are those listed in that table; D and trimming were worked out from the DNA. The repertoire holds 20,000 to 30,000 clones, with over 70% as singletons. The trim removed 4 bases at V and 2 bases at J, leaving 13 bases unmatched. The CDR3 is 17 amino acids. CDR1 is LGHNA, CDR2 YSLEER, per germline. The sample comprised peripheral blood. This sequence joins TRBV4-3 and TRBJ1-2; TRBD1 aligns across 7 bases. The sequence derives from a man at least 80 years old with active or convalescent COVID-19. This CDR3 reads CASSRRQGSDSNYGYTF. The CDR3 DNA reads TGCGCCAGCAGCCGCCGACAGGGTTCAGACTCCAACTATGGCTACACCTTC.